These 22 T cell receptor beta chains were all obtained from the same sample, sequenced in a study of OX40 agonist ivuxolimab in advanced cancers. Repertoires were generated with immunoSEQ multiplex PCR, while TCRdb's copy carries only in-frame clones and drops some. The repertoire includes approximately 18,000 clones, approximately 80% of them detected once, and 26% sits in the top ten. Specimen: CD4+ or CD8+ T cells sorted from blood, collected in a trial of the OX40 agonist ivuxolimab. These receptor sequences come from an adult with an advanced solid tumor such as melanoma, head and neck, liver or kidney cancer.

This rearrangement joins TRBV4-1 to TRBJ2-1; possible D gene TRBD1, 6 bases. This CDR3 is 14 amino acids long. The germline V and J ends were trimmed by 6 bases and 6 bases, with 15 bases remaining between them. Germline assignment: CDR1 MGHRA and CDR2 YSYEKL. DNA for the CDR3: TGCGCCAGCAGTTATGCACAGGGAACCAATGAGCAGTTCTTC. It translates to CASSYAQGTNEQFF.

This clone is labeled large. This rearrangement joins TRBV7-7 to TRBJ2-5; D is perhaps TRBD1 (5 bases). Germline CDR1 is SSHAT and CDR2 is FNYEAQ (reference sequence). With 2 bases removed from V and 2 bases from J, the gap between germline ends came to 12 bases. This CDR3 comprises 15 residues. CDR3 sequence: CASSLSRGKQETQYF. The CDR3 DNA follows: TGTGCCAGCAGCTTATCAAGGGGTAAACAAGAGACCCAGTACTTC. The full variable domain, rest sourced from reference TRBV7-7 and TRBJ2-5, is GAGVSQSPRYKVTKRGQDVTLRCDPISSHATLYWYQQALGQGPEFLTYFNYEAQPDKSGLPSDRFSAERPEGSISTLTIQRTEQRDSAMYRCASSLSRGKQETQYFGPGTRLLVL.

V gene TRBV9 combines with J gene TRBJ2-5, with D tentatively TRBD1 (5 bases). The CDR3 extends over 15 amino acids. V gave up 0 bases and J gave up 2 bases, with 11 bases separating them. CDR1 SGDLS and CDR2 YYNGEE come from the germline V gene. The chain's CDR3 is CASSVVGVGQETQYF. For the CDR3, the DNA is TGTGCCAGCAGCGTAGTAGGGGTTGGGCAAGAGACCCAGTACTTC.

This chain connects TRBV6-6 to TRBJ1-6, with D hard to call. V dropped 2 bases and J dropped 7 bases, with 3 bases sitting between them. There are 12 residues in the CDR3. Germline CDR1 is MNHNY and CDR2 is SVGAGI (reference sequence). CDR3 sequence: CASSYGNSPLHF. CDR3 bases: TGTGCCAGCAGTTACGGGAATTCACCCCTCCACTTT.

Only one count was recorded for this clone. The rearrangement uses TRBV15 and TRBJ1-1; D gene unclear. CDR3 length equals 13 residues. Between the trimmed V and J ends, which lost 2 bases and 5 bases, there was a span of 9 bases. Germline assignment: CDR1 LNHNV and CDR2 YYDKDF (reference sequence). This chain's CDR3 is CATSRRRETEAFF. The CDR3 bases are TGTGCCACCAGCAGACGAAGGGAGACTGAAGCTTTCTTT.

The chain has TRBV19 and TRBJ1-2, with TRBD1 identical over 10 bases. The ends lost 3 bases at V and 3 bases at J; junction bases unmatched: 1. Germline CDR1 reads LNHDA; CDR2 reads SQIVND (reference sequence). This CDR3 region has 14 residues. The CDR3 spells CASSIGTGDYGYTF. The DNA for the CDR3 is TGTGCCAGTAGTATCGGGACAGGGGACTATGGCTACACCTTC.

The rearrangement uses TRBV11-3 and TRBJ1-4, with D tentatively TRBD1 (5 bases). The ends were cut back, 5 bases at V and 11 bases at J, with 6 bases in the middle. Germline V gives CDR1 SGHNT, CDR2 YENEEA. CDR3 length: 10 residues. The CDR3 DNA reads as TGTGCCAGCAGCCGGGGGAAACTGTTTTTT. Translation: CASSRGKLFF.

The chain carries TRBV27 and TRBJ2-3; no firm D call. The CDR3 has 13 residues. Trimming took off 8 bases at V and 2 bases at J, with 11 bases between the two ends. Looked up from germline, CDR1 is MNHEY and CDR2 is SMNVEV (reference sequence). This CDR3 reads CASLSFATDTQYF. DNA of the CDR3: TGTGCCAGCTTAAGTTTTGCCACAGATACGCAGTATTTT.

This sequence joins TRBV7-8 and TRBJ2-3; weak D call: TRBD1 (6 bases). The CDR3 runs 15 residues. CDR1 and CDR2 from the germline V gene are SGHVS and FQNEAQ. Deletions cut 5 bases from V and 0 bases from J, with 12 bases between. DNA for the CDR3: TGTGCCAGCAGCACTGGACAGCCTAGCACAGATACGCAGTATTTT. Protein sequence: CASSTGQPSTDTQYF.

For this clone: A read error likely explains this, since a far larger clone differs by one base. This chain's CDR3 is CASSPQRNTEAFF. The CDR3 DNA reads TGCGCCAGCAGCCCCCAAAGGAACACTGAAGCTTTCTTT. The chain carries TRBV23-1 and TRBJ1-1; no firm D call. TRBV23-1 falls under the ORF class, with uncertain function. There are 13 residues in the CDR3. Between the trimmed V and J ends, which lost 6 bases and 1 base, there was a span of 9 bases.

V usage is TRBV27 and J usage is TRBJ2-2; TRBD2 might be the D (6 bases). Looked up from germline, CDR1 is MNHEY and CDR2 is SMNVEV (reference sequence). Trimming took off 3 bases at V and 6 bases at J, with 8 bases between the two ends. This CDR3 is 13 amino acids long. The CDR3 protein is CASSFGGSGELFF. The DNA for the CDR3 is TGTGCCAGCAGTTTCGGGGGATCCGGGGAGCTGTTTTTT.

This clone was seen a handful of times. The rearrangement uses TRBV4-3 and TRBJ1-6; possible D gene TRBD1, 6 bases. V was trimmed by 0 bases and J by 9 bases, leaving 15 bases between them. The CDR3 contains 16 residues. The germline gives CDR1 LGHNA, CDR2 YSLEER. CDR3 DNA: TGCGCCAGCAGCCAAGATAGTGCGGGGGGCGGTTCACCCCTCCACTTT. Protein sequence: CASSQDSAGGGSPLHF.

The sample holds a few counts of this clone. This chain joins TRBV27 and TRBJ1-1; D unclear. Trimming took 5 bases from V and 2 from J, leaving 12 bases between them. The CDR3 runs to 14 residues. CDR1 is MNHEY and CDR2 is SMNVEV in the germline V gene (reference sequence). This CDR3 is CASSPLPSNTEAFF. CDR3 bases: TGTGCCAGCAGTCCACTTCCCTCCAACACTGAAGCTTTCTTT.

This clone appeared a single time. The rearrangement links TRBV6-5 to TRBJ2-7; D unclear. V shed 0 bases and J shed 6 bases, with 6 bases lying between them. CDR1 MNHEY and CDR2 SVGAGI come from the germline V gene. The CDR3 is made up of 12 amino acids. DNA of the CDR3: TGTGCCAGCAGTTACTCGGTAGTCGAGCAGTACTTC. Its protein product is CASSYSVVEQYF.

The chain combines TRBV11-3 with TRBJ2-3; TRBD1 aligns across 9 bases. This CDR3 is 13 amino acids long. V trimming: 6 bases; J trimming: 7 bases; junction bases outside the gene matches: 5. CDR1 and CDR2 from the germline V gene are SGHNT and YENEEA. The CDR3 DNA is TGTGCCAGCAGGGACAGGGGAGGAAATACGCAGTATTTT. Its translation is CASRDRGGNTQYF.

The chain links TRBV2 to TRBJ2-1, with 8 bases identical to TRBD2. CDR1 and CDR2 from the germline V gene are SNHLY and FYNNEI. Unmatched junction bases numbered 4, after V lost 1 base and J lost 2 bases. The CDR3 runs to 16 residues. CDR3 protein: CASSEDASGPYNEQFF. CDR3 sequence (DNA): TGTGCCAGCAGTGAAGATGCTAGCGGGCCCTACAATGAGCAGTTCTTC. The full variable domain, rest sourced from reference TRBV2 and TRBJ2-1, is EPEVTQTPSHQVTQMGQEVILRCVPISNHLYFYWYRQILGQKVEFLVSFYNNEISEKSEIFDDQFSVERPDGSNFTLKIRSTKLEDSAMYFCASSEDASGPYNEQFFGPGTRLTVL.

The chain carries TRBV4-3 and TRBJ1-1; no definite D call. V was cut by 3 bases and J by 7 bases, with 15 bases left in between. Germline CDR1 and CDR2: LGHNA and YSLEER. CDR3 length: 14 residues. CDR3: CASSQSIAPDEAFF. The CDR3 DNA is TGCGCCAGCAGCCAGTCTATCGCCCCGGATGAAGCTTTCTTT.

The rearrangement links TRBV5-5 to TRBJ1-1; D might be TRBD1 (5 bases). V shed 0 bases and J shed 4 bases, with 16 bases lying between them. The length of the CDR3 is 16 residues. In germline, CDR1 is SGHKS, CDR2 YYEKEE (reference sequence). The CDR3 DNA reads TGTGCCAGCAGCTTGGTTGGGGGAGGAGCGGGCACTGAAGCTTTCTTT. This sequence encodes CASSLVGGGAGTEAFF.

This clone was observed once. This rearrangement joins TRBV27 to TRBJ2-1, with 10 bases aligning to TRBD2. With 7 bases clipped from V and 4 bases from J, the junction kept 1 base outside the gene matches. The germline V gene encodes CDR1 MNHEY and CDR2 SMNVEV (reference sequence). The CDR3 totals 13 residues. The CDR3 region has the DNA TGTGCCAGCACTAGCGGGGGATACAATGAGCAGTTCTTC. This sequence encodes CASTSGGYNEQFF.

The gene calls are TRBV4-3 and TRBJ2-2; no clear D gene. The CDR3 contains 14 residues. CDR1 is LGHNA and CDR2 is YSLEER in the germline V gene. Trimming cost V 1 base and J 6 bases, with 9 bases left between them. The DNA for the CDR3 is TGCGCCAGCAGCCAAGTTCCAGGACCCGGGGAGCTGTTTTTT. It encodes CASSQVPGPGELFF.

The CDR3 nucleotides read TGCAGCGTTGCCGGGACTATCTCCTACGAGCAGTACTTC. This codes for CSVAGTISYEQYF. The chain joins TRBV29-1 to TRBJ2-7, with 7 bases lining up with TRBD2. V dropped 4 bases and J dropped 0; count of bases not matched to a gene: 3. Germline-derived CDR1 and CDR2 are SQVTM and ANQGSEA. The CDR3 length is 13 residues.

In DNA, the CDR3 is TGTGCCAGCAGTGCCGGGACATCAGGGCCTGAAGCTTTCTTT. It codes for CASSAGTSGPEAFF. The rearrangement joins TRBV2 to TRBJ1-1; a possible D gene is TRBD1 (6 bases). This CDR3 has 14 residues. Germline V gene lookup returns CDR1 SNHLY and CDR2 FYNNEI. V lost 4 bases, J lost 6 bases, and 15 bases lay in between.